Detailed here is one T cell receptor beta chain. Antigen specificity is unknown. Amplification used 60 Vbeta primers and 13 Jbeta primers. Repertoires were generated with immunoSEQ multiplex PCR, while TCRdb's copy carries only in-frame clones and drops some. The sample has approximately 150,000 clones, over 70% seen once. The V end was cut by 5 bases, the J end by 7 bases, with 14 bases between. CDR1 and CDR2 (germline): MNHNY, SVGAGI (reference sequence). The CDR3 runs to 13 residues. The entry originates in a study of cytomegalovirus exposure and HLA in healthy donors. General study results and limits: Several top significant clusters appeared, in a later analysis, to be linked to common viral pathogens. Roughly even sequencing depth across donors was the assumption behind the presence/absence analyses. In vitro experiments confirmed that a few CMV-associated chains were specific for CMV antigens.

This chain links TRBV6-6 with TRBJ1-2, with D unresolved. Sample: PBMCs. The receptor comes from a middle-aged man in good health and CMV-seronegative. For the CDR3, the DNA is TGTGCCAGCAGTCCTGGGAGAGAAGGTGGCTACACCTTC. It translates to CASSPGREGGYTF.